The entry that follows covers one T cell receptor (beta chain) sequence. It lacks a known antigen. No much larger clone is present one base from it, and per-base qualities are unavailable. The trial excluded patients who had a history of autoimmune disease or were on systemic immunosuppression. Peripheral blood for TCR sequencing was collected from all dose cohorts at baseline, on cycle 4 day 1, and on cycle 7 day 1. Samples were obtained from an open-label, multicenter, first-in-human phase I dose-escalation trial of ivuxolimab. The trial enrolled adults with locally advanced or metastatic head and neck squamous cell, hepatocellular, melanoma or renal cell carcinoma. Before TCR sequencing, CD4+ T cells and CD8+ T cells were sorted from peripheral blood as separate populations. The data were obtained in a study of OX40 agonist ivuxolimab in advanced cancers. Study-wide context: Ivuxolimab, which targeted the costimulatory receptor OX40 (CD134), was an agonistic, fully human IgG2 monoclonal antibody. Intravenous ivuxolimab was administered to patients every 2 weeks at six dose levels: 0.01, 0.1, 0.3, 1.5, 3 and 10 mg/kg. Among the roughly 52 dose-escalation patients, around 20 had hepatocellular carcinoma, roughly 15 melanoma, 9 renal cell carcinoma and 9 head and neck cancer. The dose-escalation cohort was almost 85% male with a mean age of approximately 60 years, ranging from about 23 to 85. Prior anti-PD-1, anti-PD-L1 or anti-CTLA-4 therapy was permitted, and approximately 40% of dose-escalation patients had received checkpoint inhibitors. Three dose-escalation patients achieved partial responses, one with hepatocellular carcinoma and two with cutaneous melanoma. The purpose of peripheral TCRbeta sequencing was to test whether ivuxolimab changed TCR sequence diversity and led to clonal T-cell expansion. The monotherapy dose-escalation portion (N ≈ 50 patients) of the phase I ivuxolimab trial is reported in the paper.

The germline V gene provides CDR1 SQVTM and CDR2 ANQGSEA. There are 14 amino acids in the CDR3, from cysteine to phenylalanine inclusive. Solely the CDR3 DNA is kept, with 42 bases framed from the first base. Trimming at the junction amounts to 6 bases on V and 7 bases on J, and the germline ends lie 18 bases apart. Results the study describes overall, beyond this receptor: After ivuxolimab, more expanded clones were found on average in CD8+ T cells than in CD4+ T cells. Partial responders in the 0.1-3.0 mg/kg groups had among the lowest normalized peripheral clonal expansion, especially among CD8+ T cells. Clonal expansion of both CD4+ and CD8+ blood T cells was observed from baseline to week 6 at doses 0.1 to 3.0 mg/kg. Which antigens the clonally expanded peripheral T cells were specific for was not determined. Low levels of normalized T-cell clonal expansion were also seen in some patients who did not respond.

Genomic DNA was isolated from the sorted cells so that the TCRbeta CDR3 region could be sequenced. The immunoSEQ Assay was used for sequencing of TCRbeta CDR3 regions. In TCRdb, the immuneACCESS table is reduced to in-frame sequences with V and J assigned. These tables do not hold every clone; where another copy was compared, an unresolved V gene accounts for under half, and the others remain unexplained. This sample comprises 55,000 to 75,000 clones, 84% of them detected only once. 0.9% to 1.4% of the sample comes from the top ten. The specimen comprised CD4+ or CD8+ T cells sorted from blood, sampled in a trial of the OX40 agonist ivuxolimab. The sequence joins TRBV29-1 to TRBJ1-4; TRBD1 is a weak D gene call, 5 bases matching. This receptor was obtained from an adult with an advanced solid tumor such as melanoma, head and neck, liver or kidney cancer. This receptor carries the CDR3 CSVAGWQGVEKLFF. The DNA reads TGCAGCGTGGCGGGGTGGCAGGGCGTTGAAAAACTGTTTTTT.